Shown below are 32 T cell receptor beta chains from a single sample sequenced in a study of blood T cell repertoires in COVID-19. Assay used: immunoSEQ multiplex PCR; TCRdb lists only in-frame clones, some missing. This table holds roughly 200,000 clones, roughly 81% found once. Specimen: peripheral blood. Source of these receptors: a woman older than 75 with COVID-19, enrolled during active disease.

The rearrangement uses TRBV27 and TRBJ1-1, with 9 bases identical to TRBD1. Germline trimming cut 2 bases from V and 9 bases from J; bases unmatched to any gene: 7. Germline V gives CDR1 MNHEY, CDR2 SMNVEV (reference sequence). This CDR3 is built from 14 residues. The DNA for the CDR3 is TGTGCCAGCAGTTTAGTACCGACAGGGGGAAAAGCTTTCTTT. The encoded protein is CASSLVPTGGKAFF.

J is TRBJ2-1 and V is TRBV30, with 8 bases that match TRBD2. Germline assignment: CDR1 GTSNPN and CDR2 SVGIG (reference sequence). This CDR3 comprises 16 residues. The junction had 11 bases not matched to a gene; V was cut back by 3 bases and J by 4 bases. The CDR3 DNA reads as TGTGCCTGGAGCGCCGGGGGGGCGGTAGATTACAATGAGCAGTTCTTC. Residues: CAWSAGGAVDYNEQFF.

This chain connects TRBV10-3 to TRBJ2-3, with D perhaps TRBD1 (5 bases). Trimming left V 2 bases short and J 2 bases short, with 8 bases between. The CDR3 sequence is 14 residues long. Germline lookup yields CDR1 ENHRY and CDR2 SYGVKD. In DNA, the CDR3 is TGTGCCATCAGTGAGGGGGCTGTCACAGATACGCAGTATTTT. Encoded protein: CAISEGAVTDTQYF.

CDR3 nucleotides: TGTGCCAGCAGCGTAACGGGACAGGGGACCTATGGCTACACCTTC. Translating gives CASSVTGQGTYGYTF. This chain joins TRBV9 and TRBJ1-2, with TRBD1 identical over 10 bases. J was trimmed by 4 bases and V by 1 base; bases with no gene match: 4. In germline, CDR1 is SGDLS, CDR2 YYNGEE. There are 15 residues in the CDR3.

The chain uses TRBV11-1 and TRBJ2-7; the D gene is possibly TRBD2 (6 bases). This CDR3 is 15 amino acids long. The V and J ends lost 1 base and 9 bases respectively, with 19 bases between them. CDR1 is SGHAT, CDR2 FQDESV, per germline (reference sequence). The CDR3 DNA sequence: TGTGCCAGCAGCTTAGAGGTCGGAGGGAGACATGGGCAGTACTTC. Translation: CASSLEVGGRHGQYF.

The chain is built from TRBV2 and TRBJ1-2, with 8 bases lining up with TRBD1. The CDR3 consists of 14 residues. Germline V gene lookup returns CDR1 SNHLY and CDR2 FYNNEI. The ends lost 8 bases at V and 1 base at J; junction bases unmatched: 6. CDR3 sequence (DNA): TGTGCCAGCGCACGGGACAGGAGTAACTATGGCTACACCTTC. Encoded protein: CASARDRSNYGYTF.

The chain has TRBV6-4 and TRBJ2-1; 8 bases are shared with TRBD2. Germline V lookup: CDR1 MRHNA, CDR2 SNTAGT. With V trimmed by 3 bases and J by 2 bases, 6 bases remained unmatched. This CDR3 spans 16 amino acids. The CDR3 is CASSELAGHPYNEQFF. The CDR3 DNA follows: TGTGCCAGCAGTGAGTTAGCGGGACATCCCTACAATGAGCAGTTCTTC.

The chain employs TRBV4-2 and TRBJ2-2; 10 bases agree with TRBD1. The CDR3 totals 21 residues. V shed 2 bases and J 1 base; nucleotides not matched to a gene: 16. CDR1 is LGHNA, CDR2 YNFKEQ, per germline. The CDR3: CASSQPRPGQGRIKNTGELFF. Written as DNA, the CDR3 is TGTGCCAGCAGCCAACCCCGACCGGGACAGGGGCGAATAAAGAACACCGGGGAGCTGTTTTTT.

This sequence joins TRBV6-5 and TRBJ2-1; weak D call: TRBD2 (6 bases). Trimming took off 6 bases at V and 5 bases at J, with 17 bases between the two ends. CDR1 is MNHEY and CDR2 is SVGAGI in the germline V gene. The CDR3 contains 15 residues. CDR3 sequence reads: CASRPLGGGNNEQFF. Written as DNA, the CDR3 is TGTGCCAGCAGACCCCTGGGGGGTGGAAACAATGAGCAGTTCTTC.

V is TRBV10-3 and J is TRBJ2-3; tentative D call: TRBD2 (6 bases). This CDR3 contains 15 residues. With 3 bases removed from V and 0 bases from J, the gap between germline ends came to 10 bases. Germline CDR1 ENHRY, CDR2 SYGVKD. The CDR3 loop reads CAISDVAASTDTQYF. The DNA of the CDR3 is TGTGCCATCAGTGATGTAGCGGCTAGCACAGATACGCAGTATTTT.

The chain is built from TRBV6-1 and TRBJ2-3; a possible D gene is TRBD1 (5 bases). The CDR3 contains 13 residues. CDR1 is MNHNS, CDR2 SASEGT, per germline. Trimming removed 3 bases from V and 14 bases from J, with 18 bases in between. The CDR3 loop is CASSDGETRVRYF. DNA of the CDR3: TGTGCCAGCAGTGATGGAGAGACCAGGGTAAGGTATTTT.

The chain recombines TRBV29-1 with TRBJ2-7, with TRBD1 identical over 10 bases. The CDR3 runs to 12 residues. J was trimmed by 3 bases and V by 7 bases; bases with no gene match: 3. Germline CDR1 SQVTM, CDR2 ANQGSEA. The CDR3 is CSGRDRGYEQYF. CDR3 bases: TGCAGCGGTCGGGACAGGGGCTACGAGCAGTACTTC.

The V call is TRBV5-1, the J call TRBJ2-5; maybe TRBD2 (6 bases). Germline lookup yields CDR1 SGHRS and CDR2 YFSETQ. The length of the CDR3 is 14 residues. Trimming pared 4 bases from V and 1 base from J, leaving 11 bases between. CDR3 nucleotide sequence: TGCGCCAGCAGCCCCGGAGGGACCCAAGAGACCCAGTACTTC. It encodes CASSPGGTQETQYF.

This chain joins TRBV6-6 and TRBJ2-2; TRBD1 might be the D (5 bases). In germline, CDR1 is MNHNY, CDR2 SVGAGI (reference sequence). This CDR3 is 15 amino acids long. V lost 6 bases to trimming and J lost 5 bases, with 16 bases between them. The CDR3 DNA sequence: TGTGCCAGCAGCGAATTGACCTCAGGGACCGGGGAGCTGTTTTTT. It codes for CASSELTSGTGELFF.

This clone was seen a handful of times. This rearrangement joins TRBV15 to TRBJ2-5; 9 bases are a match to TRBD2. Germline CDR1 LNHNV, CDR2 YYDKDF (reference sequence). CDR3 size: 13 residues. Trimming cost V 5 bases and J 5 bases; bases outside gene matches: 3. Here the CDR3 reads CATSFAGGETQYF. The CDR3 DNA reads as TGTGCCACCAGCTTCGCGGGAGGGGAGACCCAGTACTTC.

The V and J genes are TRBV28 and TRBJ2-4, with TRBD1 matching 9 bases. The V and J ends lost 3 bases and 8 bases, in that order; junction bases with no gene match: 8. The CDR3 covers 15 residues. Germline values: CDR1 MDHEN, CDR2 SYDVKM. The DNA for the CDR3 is TGTGCCAGCAGTTTGACCGGACAGGGGCTGGACATTCAGTACTTC. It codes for CASSLTGQGLDIQYF.

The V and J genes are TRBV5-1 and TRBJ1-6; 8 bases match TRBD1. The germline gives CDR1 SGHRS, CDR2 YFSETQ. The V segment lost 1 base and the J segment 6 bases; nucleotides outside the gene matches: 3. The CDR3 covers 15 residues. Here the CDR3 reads CASSLSGGSNSPLHF. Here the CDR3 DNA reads TGCGCCAGCAGCTTGTCAGGGGGCTCTAATTCACCCCTCCACTTT.

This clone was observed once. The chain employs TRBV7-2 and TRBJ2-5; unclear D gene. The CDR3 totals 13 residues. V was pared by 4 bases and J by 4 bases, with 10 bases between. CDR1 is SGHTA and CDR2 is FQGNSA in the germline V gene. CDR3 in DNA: TGTGCCAGCAGCTCAGGTCCCAGAGAGACCCAGTACTTC. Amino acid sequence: CASSSGPRETQYF.

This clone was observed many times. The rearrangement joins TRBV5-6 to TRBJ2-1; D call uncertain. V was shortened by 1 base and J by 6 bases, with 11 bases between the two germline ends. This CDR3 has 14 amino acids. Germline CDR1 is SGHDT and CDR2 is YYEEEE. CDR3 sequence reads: CASSLPGLVNEQFF. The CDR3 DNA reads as TGTGCCAGCAGCTTGCCGGGTCTCGTCAATGAGCAGTTCTTC.

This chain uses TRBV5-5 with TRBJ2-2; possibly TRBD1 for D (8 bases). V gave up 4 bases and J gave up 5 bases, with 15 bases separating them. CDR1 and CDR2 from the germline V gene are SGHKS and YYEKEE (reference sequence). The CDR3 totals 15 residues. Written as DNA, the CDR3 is TGTGCCAGCAGCACAACAGGGGGGGTAACCGGGGAGCTGTTTTTT. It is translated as CASSTTGGVTGELFF.

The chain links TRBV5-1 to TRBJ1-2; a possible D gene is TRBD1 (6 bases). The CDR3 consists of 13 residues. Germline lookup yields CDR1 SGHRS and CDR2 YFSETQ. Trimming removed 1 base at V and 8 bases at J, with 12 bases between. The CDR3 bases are TGCGCCAGCAGCTTGACAGGGTCGGGAGGCTACACCTTC. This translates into CASSLTGSGGYTF.

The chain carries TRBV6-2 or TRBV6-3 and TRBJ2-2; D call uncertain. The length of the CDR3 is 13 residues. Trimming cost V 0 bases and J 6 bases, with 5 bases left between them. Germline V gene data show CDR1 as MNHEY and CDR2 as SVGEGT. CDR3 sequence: CASSYSQAGELFF. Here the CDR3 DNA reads TGTGCCAGCAGTTACTCTCAGGCCGGGGAGCTGTTTTTT.

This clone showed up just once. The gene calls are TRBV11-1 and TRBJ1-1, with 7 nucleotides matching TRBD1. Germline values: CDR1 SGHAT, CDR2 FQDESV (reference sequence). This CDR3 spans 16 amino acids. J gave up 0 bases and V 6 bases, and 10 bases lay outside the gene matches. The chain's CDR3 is CASRIRGQIMNTEAFF. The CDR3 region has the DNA TGTGCCAGCAGGATAAGGGGACAGATCATGAACACTGAAGCTTTCTTT. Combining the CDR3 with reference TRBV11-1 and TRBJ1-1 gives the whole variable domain EAEVAQSPRYKITEKSQAVAFWCDPISGHATLYWYRQILGQGPELLVQFQDESVVDDSQLPKDRFSAERLKGVDSTLKIQPAELGDSAMYLCASRIRGQIMNTEAFFGQGTRLTVV.

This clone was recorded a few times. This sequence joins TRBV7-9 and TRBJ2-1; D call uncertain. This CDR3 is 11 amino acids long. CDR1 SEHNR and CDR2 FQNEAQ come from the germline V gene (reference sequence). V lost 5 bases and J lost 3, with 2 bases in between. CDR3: CASSHYNEQFF. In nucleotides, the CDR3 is TGTGCCAGCAGCCACTACAATGAGCAGTTCTTC.

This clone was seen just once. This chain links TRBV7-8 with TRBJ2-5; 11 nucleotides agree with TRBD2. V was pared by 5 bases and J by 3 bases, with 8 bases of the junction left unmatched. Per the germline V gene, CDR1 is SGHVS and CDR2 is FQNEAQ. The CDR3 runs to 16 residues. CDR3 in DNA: TGTGCCAGCAGCCCGATAGCGGGGGGGAGGGAAGAGACCCAGTACTTC. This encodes CASSPIAGGREETQYF.

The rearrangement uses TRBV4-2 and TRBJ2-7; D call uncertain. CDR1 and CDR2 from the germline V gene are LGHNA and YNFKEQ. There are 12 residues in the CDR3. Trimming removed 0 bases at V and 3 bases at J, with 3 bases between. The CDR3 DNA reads TGTGCCAGCAGCCAAGACAACTACGAGCAGTACTTC. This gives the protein CASSQDNYEQYF.

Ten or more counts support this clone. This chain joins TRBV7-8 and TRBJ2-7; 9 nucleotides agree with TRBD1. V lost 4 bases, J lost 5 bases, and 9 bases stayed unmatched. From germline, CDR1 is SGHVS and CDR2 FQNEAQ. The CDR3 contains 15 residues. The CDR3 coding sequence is TGTGCCAGCAGCTCCTTGGACAGGGGAGTCCACGAGCAGTACTTC. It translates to CASSSLDRGVHEQYF.

The chain's CDR3 is CASSPRQGGWPSNQPQHF. CDR3 in DNA: TGTGCCAGTAGTCCCCGACAGGGGGGCTGGCCGAGCAATCAGCCCCAGCATTTT. The genes are TRBV19 and TRBJ1-5; 9 bases map to TRBD1. J gave up 1 base and V 5 bases, and 12 bases lay outside the gene matches. This CDR3 has 18 residues. Germline CDR1 and CDR2: LNHDA and SQIVND (reference sequence).

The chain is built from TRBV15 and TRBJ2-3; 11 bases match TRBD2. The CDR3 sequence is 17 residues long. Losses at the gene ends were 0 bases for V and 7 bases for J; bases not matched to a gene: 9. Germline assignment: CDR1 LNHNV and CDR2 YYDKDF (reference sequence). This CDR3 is CATSRDTGTSGYNTQYF. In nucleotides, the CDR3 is TGTGCCACCAGCAGAGACACCGGGACTAGCGGATACAATACGCAGTATTTT.

The DNA of the CDR3 is TGTGCCACCAGCAGAGAAGGGACAGGGGCGCCGAATTCACCCCTCCACTTT. Amino acids: CATSREGTGAPNSPLHF. The V and J genes are TRBV15 and TRBJ1-6, with TRBD1 matching 10 bases. This CDR3 region has 17 residues. The trim removed 0 bases at V and 7 bases at J, leaving 6 bases unmatched. Germline values: CDR1 LNHNV, CDR2 YYDKDF (reference sequence). Looking up the rest from reference TRBV15 and TRBJ1-6 gives the full variable domain: DAMVIQNPRYQVTQFGKPVTLSCSQTLNHNVMYWYQQKSSQAPKLLFHYYDKDFNNEADTPDNFQSRRPNTSFCFLDIRSPGLGDTAMYLCATSREGTGAPNSPLHFGNGTRLTVT.

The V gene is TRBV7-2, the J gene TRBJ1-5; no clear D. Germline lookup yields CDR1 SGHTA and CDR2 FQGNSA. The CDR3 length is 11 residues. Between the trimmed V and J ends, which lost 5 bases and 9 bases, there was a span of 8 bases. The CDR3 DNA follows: TGTGCCAGCAGCGTTCCAGGGCCCCAGCATTTT. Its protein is CASSVPGPQHF.

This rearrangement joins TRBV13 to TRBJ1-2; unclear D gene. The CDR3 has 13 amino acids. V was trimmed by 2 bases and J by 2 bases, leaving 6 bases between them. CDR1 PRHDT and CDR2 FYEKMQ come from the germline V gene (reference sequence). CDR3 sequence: CASSLRENYGYTF. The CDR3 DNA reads TGTGCCAGCAGCTTAAGAGAGAACTATGGCTACACCTTC.